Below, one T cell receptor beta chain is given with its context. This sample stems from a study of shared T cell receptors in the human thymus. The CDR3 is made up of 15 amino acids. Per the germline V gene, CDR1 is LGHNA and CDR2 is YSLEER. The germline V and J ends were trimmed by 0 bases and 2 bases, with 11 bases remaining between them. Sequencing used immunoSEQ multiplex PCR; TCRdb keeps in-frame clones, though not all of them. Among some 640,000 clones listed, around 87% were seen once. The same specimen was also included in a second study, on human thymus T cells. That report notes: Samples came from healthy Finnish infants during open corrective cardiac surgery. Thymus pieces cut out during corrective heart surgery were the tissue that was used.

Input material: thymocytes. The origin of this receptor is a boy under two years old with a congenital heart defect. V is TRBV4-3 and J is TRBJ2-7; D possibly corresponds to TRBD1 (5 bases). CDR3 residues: CASSQDFGRAYEQYF. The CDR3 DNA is TGCGCCAGCAGCCAAGATTTCGGCAGGGCCTACGAGCAGTACTTC.